This T cell receptor beta chain was recovered during a study of cytomegalovirus exposure and HLA in healthy donors. Study-wide points: Using a false discovery rate of 0.05, a later analysis showed that about 16,000 TCR beta sequences were associated with HLA alleles. The authors listed 150 or so TCR beta chains as cytomegalovirus-associated.

CDR3 length: 14 residues. The junction had 6 bases not matched to a gene; V was cut back by 5 bases and J by 7 bases. Germline lookup yields CDR1 MDHEN and CDR2 SYDVKM. To note about this clone: What it binds is not known.

Researchers ran the PCR with 60 Vbeta and 13 Jbeta primers. Produced via immunoSEQ multiplex PCR; TCRdb's table is partial and in-frame only. This listing includes 80,000 to 100,000 clones. This chain connects TRBV28 to TRBJ1-5; the match to TRBD1 covers 9 bases. The specimen was PBMCs. The receptor was isolated from a woman between 25 and 40 years old in good health and CMV-seronegative. This CDR3 reads CASSEQGAGQPQHF. DNA of the CDR3: TGTGCCAGCAGTGAACAGGGGGCTGGACAGCCCCAGCATTTT.